This T cell receptor (beta chain) originates from a study of cytomegalovirus exposure and HLA in healthy donors. This clone showed up just once. The same CDR3 is also encoded by other DNA sequences in this sample. The CDR3 is made up of 17 amino acids. Unmatched junction bases numbered 10, after V lost 4 bases and J lost 2 bases. Germline V gene data show CDR1 as SGDLS and CDR2 as YYNGEE. Vbeta (60) and Jbeta (13) primers were used in the PCR. Profiling relied on immunoSEQ multiplex PCR, and the TCRdb table lists in-frame clones only, not all of them. Here the sample spans under 250,000 clones, around 78% being singletons.

The sample comprised PBMCs. The receptor's source is a man younger than 45 in good health and CMV-seronegative. This chain connects TRBV9 to TRBJ2-2; 8 bases agree with TRBD1. The CDR3 loop is CASSFSPGTGNTGELFF. CDR3 sequence (DNA): TGTGCCAGCAGCTTCTCCCCTGGGACAGGCAACACCGGGGAGCTGTTTTTT.